Each of the 21 T cell receptor beta chains below was sequenced from the same sample in a study of blood T cell repertoires in COVID-19. The data were produced by immunoSEQ multiplex PCR, yet TCRdb's version contains in-frame clones alone and is incomplete. The sample records fewer than 600,000 clones, roughly 89% being singletons. Sequencing was done on a sample of peripheral blood. All receptors come from a man aged 18 to 30 with COVID-19, enrolled during active disease.

The V and J genes are TRBV4-2 and TRBJ2-3, with 8 positions matching TRBD2. The CDR3 covers 17 residues. With 3 bases clipped from V and 2 bases from J, the junction kept 10 bases outside the gene matches. Germline V gives CDR1 LGHNA, CDR2 YNFKEQ. The CDR3 here is CASSQGLVGAATDTQYF. The CDR3 DNA reads TGTGCCAGCAGCCAGGGACTAGTGGGAGCCGCCACAGATACGCAGTATTTT.

J is TRBJ2-7 and V is TRBV12-3 or TRBV12-4; the D gene is possibly TRBD1 (5 bases). This CDR3 region has 12 residues. The V end lost 4 bases, the J end lost 2 bases, and 6 bases lay between the germline ends. In nucleotides, the CDR3 is TGTGCCAGCAGTTCGACAGCCTACGAGCAGTACTTC. It specifies CASSSTAYEQYF.

The chain is built from TRBV6-6 and TRBJ2-2; tentatively, D is TRBD2 (5 bases). This CDR3 comprises 12 residues. Looked up from germline, CDR1 is MNHNY and CDR2 is SVGAGI (reference sequence). The V end was cut by 9 bases, the J end by 1 base, with 6 bases between. CDR3 amino acids: CASSVNTGELFF. In DNA, the CDR3 is TGTGCCAGTAGCGTGAACACCGGGGAGCTGTTTTTT.

The chain links TRBV19 to TRBJ2-1; the match to TRBD1 covers 7 bases. In germline, CDR1 is LNHDA, CDR2 SQIVND (reference sequence). The CDR3 has 15 residues. Trimming at V came to 5 bases and at J to 1 base, leaving 5 bases not matched to a gene. The CDR3 protein is CASSLTTGSYNEQFF. The CDR3 nucleotides read TGTGCCAGTAGTCTTACGACAGGGTCCTACAATGAGCAGTTCTTC.

The chain joins TRBV19 to TRBJ1-5, with D uncertain. V was cut by 5 bases and J by 6 bases, with 17 bases left in between. CDR1 LNHDA and CDR2 SQIVND come from the germline V gene (reference sequence). This CDR3 spans 15 amino acids. The CDR3 protein is CASSPWEDARQPQHF. Here the CDR3 DNA reads TGTGCCAGTAGTCCATGGGAGGACGCGCGTCAGCCCCAGCATTTT.

The chain carries TRBV30 and TRBJ2-2; 8 bases line up with TRBD2. CDR1 and CDR2 (germline): GTSNPN, SVGIG (reference sequence). The CDR3 consists of 15 residues. J gave up 1 base and V 1 base, and 2 bases lay outside the gene matches. CDR3 region: CAWSALAGNTGELFF. The CDR3 nucleotides read TGTGCCTGGAGTGCTCTAGCGGGGAACACCGGGGAGCTGTTTTTT.

The chain uses TRBV25-1 and TRBJ2-7; D perhaps matches TRBD1 (5 bases). The CDR3 has 14 amino acids. V was trimmed by 5 bases and J by 4 bases, leaving 15 bases between them. Germline V lookup: CDR1 MGHDK, CDR2 SYGVNS. The CDR3 spells CASSFSAGSYEQYF. The CDR3 nucleotides read TGTGCCAGCAGTTTTTCGGCAGGGTCATACGAGCAGTACTTC.

The gene calls are TRBV29-1 and TRBJ1-2; the match to TRBD1 covers 11 bases. CDR3 length: 14 amino acids. V was clipped by 7 bases and J by 8 bases; unmatched bases: 12. In germline, CDR1 is SQVTM, CDR2 ANQGSEA. The CDR3 nucleotides read TGCAGCGCGGCGACCGGGACAGGGGGAAGGGGCTACACCTTC. Encoded protein: CSAATGTGGRGYTF.

This chain connects TRBV6-5 to TRBJ2-7; D ambiguous. In germline, CDR1 is MNHEY, CDR2 SVGAGI. The CDR3 loop spans 16 amino acids. Trimming removed 0 bases at V and 0 bases at J, with 12 bases between. The CDR3 spells CASSYSAPWSSYEQYF. The CDR3, as DNA: TGTGCCAGCAGTTACTCGGCCCCGTGGAGCTCCTACGAGCAGTACTTC.

The rearrangement uses TRBV7-9 and TRBJ2-7, with D unclear. V lost 5 bases, J lost 3 bases, and 5 bases lay in between. Per germline, CDR1 SEHNR and CDR2 FQNEAQ (reference sequence). The CDR3 covers 11 residues. CDR3 amino acids: CASSAYYEQYF. The CDR3 nucleotides are TGTGCCAGCAGCGCCTACTACGAGCAGTACTTC. Filled out from reference TRBV7-9 and TRBJ2-7, the complete variable domain reads DTGVSQNPRHKITKRGQNVTFRCDPISEHNRLYWYRQTLGQGPEFLTYFQNEAQLEKSRLLSDRFSAERPKGSFSTLEIQRTEQGDSAMYLCASSAYYEQYFGPGTRLTVT.

This clone was counted a single time. This chain uses TRBV11-2 with TRBJ2-3; TRBD1 might be the D (7 bases). The V gene lost 6 bases and the J gene lost 2 bases, with 21 bases spanning the gap. CDR1 SGHAT and CDR2 FQNNGV come from the germline V gene. The CDR3 sequence is 17 residues long. CDR3 region: CASRPHPRGDNTDTQYF. DNA of the CDR3: TGTGCCAGCAGACCCCACCCCAGGGGGGACAACACAGATACGCAGTATTTT. Filled out from reference TRBV11-2 and TRBJ2-3, the complete variable domain reads EAGVAQSPRYKIIEKRQSVAFWCNPISGHATLYWYQQILGQGPKLLIQFQNNGVVDDSQLPKDRFSAERLKGVDSTLKIQPAKLEDSAVYLCASRPHPRGDNTDTQYFGPGTRLTVL.

V usage is TRBV2 and J usage is TRBJ2-7; 9 bases match TRBD2. Trimming took 1 base from V and 4 from J; bases not matched to a gene: 8. Germline assignment: CDR1 SNHLY and CDR2 FYNNEI. The CDR3 runs to 16 residues. The CDR3 region has the DNA TGTGCCAGCAGTGAAGGGGGGCTAGCGGGAAGGTACGAGCAGTACTTC. This codes for CASSEGGLAGRYEQYF.

V and J are TRBV27 and TRBJ2-7, with 7 positions matching TRBD2. The ends lost 4 bases at V and 0 bases at J; junction bases unmatched: 3. Per the germline V gene, CDR1 is MNHEY and CDR2 is SMNVEV (reference sequence). CDR3 length: 14 amino acids. CDR3 loop: CASSWSSGSYEQYF. The CDR3 bases are TGTGCCAGCAGTTGGTCTAGCGGCTCCTACGAGCAGTACTTC.

A single count supports this clone. The rearrangement uses TRBV18 and TRBJ2-1, with 10 bases that match TRBD2. With V trimmed by 1 base and J by 3 bases, 6 bases remained unmatched. From germline, CDR1 is KGHSH and CDR2 LQKENI. The CDR3 extends over 17 amino acids. CDR3 amino acids: CASSPRTSGLFYNEQFF. CDR3 nucleotides: TGTGCCAGCTCACCACGGACTAGCGGACTATTCTACAATGAGCAGTTCTTC.

The rearrangement uses TRBV5-1 and TRBJ2-7; TRBD2 agrees at 9 bases. The J segment lost 5 bases and the V segment lost 2 bases, leaving 2 bases of the junction unmatched. CDR3 length: 13 residues. The germline V gene encodes CDR1 SGHRS and CDR2 YFSETQ. Here the CDR3 DNA reads TGCGCCAGCAGCTTTAGCGGGAGAAACGAGCAGTACTTC. This encodes CASSFSGRNEQYF.

The CDR3: CASSLSGKPTGELFF. DNA for the CDR3: TGTGCCAGCAGTCTTAGCGGGAAGCCCACCGGGGAGCTGTTTTTT. The chain uses TRBV6-6 and TRBJ2-2; 8 bases line up with TRBD2. The CDR3 loop spans 15 amino acids. CDR1 MNHNY and CDR2 SVGAGI come from the germline V gene (reference sequence). V dropped 5 bases and J dropped 4; count of bases not matched to a gene: 6.

J is TRBJ1-4 and V is TRBV10-1, with 7 bases aligning to TRBD1. The trim removed 6 bases at V and 7 bases at J, leaving 8 bases unmatched. CDR1 and CDR2 (germline): WNHNN, SYGVQD (reference sequence). The length of the CDR3 is 14 residues. For the CDR3, the DNA is TGCGCCAGCAGCGCCGACAGGGCTGGTGAAAAACTGTTTTTT. This sequence encodes CASSADRAGEKLFF.

CDR3 region: CASSVAGSETQYF. The CDR3, as DNA: TGTGCCAGCAGCGTAGCGGGAAGCGAGACCCAGTACTTC. This chain connects TRBV9 to TRBJ2-5; D possibly corresponds to TRBD2 (5 bases). CDR3 length: 13 amino acids. Germline V CDR1 and CDR2: SGDLS, YYNGEE. V was trimmed by 0 bases and J by 5 bases, leaving 8 bases between them.

This clone was observed a single time. The chain links TRBV24-1 to TRBJ2-3; possible D gene TRBD1, 6 bases. The CDR3 extends over 14 amino acids. Germline loops: CDR1 KGHDR, CDR2 SFDVKD. Trimming took 4 bases from V and 2 from J, leaving 9 bases between them. The CDR3 sequence: CATSEDSFTDTQYF. CDR3 in DNA: TGTGCCACCAGTGAGGACAGTTTCACAGATACGCAGTATTTT.

Here the CDR3 reads CASSERGGIGNEQFF. The CDR3 DNA sequence: TGTGCCAGCAGTGAGCGCGGGGGGATCGGGAATGAGCAGTTCTTC. The rearrangement joins TRBV25-1 to TRBJ2-1; 8 nucleotides line up with TRBD2. CDR3 length equals 15 residues. Germline lookup yields CDR1 MGHDK and CDR2 SYGVNS. V lost 3 bases, J lost 7 bases, and 8 bases stayed unmatched.

The rearrangement joins TRBV5-1 to TRBJ1-5, with D hard to call. The CDR3 has 14 residues. Germline V gene sequence: CDR1 SGHRS, CDR2 YFSETQ. Between the trimmed V and J ends, which lost 0 bases and 3 bases, there was a span of 7 bases. CDR3 DNA sequence: TGCGCCAGCAGCTTGGGAGGGATCAATCAGCCCCAGCATTTT. Translating it yields CASSLGGINQPQHF.